Sequencing of this T cell receptor beta chain was carried out in a study of T cells after yellow fever vaccination. Regarding the study as a whole: Weaker overall, the secondary response nonetheless peaked faster (day 5 versus 15).

This clonotype was seen repeatedly, ten times or more. What it recognizes is unknown. MiXCR, run by TCRdb on the 5' RACE reads, gives a single entry per CDR3 protein. This table holds roughly 310,000 distinct CDR3 sequences, 7.5% to 9% found once. The CDR3 is 17 residues long. Germline loops: CDR1 LGHNA, CDR2 YNFKEQ. The V and J ends lost 1 base and 7 bases respectively, with 22 bases between them. The V gene is TRBV4-2, the J gene TRBJ1-2, with D perhaps TRBD1 (5 bases). This clonotype was obtained from a man between 18 and 35 years old who received the YFV17D yellow fever vaccine. The source material was PBMCs, sampled on the day of the first yellow fever vaccination. CDR3 sequence reads: CASSQGGPRSGTPGYTF. CDR3 DNA: TGTGCCAGCAGCCAAGGGGGACCGCGGAGCGGGACCCCTGGCTACACCTTC.